These T cell receptor beta chains were read from a single sample in a study of shared clonotypes between healthy human individuals. Clones were read by immunoSEQ multiplex PCR, and TCRdb kept only the in-frame ones, dropping some. The profile shows about 2 million clones, about 95% of them singletons. Material: naive CD8+ T cells sorted from blood. The receptors shown here come from a young man in good health. Both conserved end residues are part of each CDR3. A D gene is named only where the DNA matches it firmly. The listing skips clone size in some rows; elsewhere it reads once, few, many or a size class.

clone_size | d_call | j_call | v_call | cdr3_nt | cdr3_aa
once | NA | TRBJ1-2 | TRBV28 | TGTGCCAGCAGTTTTGGCAGGGAGGGCTACACCTTC | CASSFGREGYTF
NA | TRBD1 | TRBJ1-5 | TRBV30 | TGTGCCTGGAGTGTGGGGACAGGGGGCTTTCAGCCCCAGCATTTT | CAWSVGTGGFQPQHF
NA | NA | TRBJ2-1 | TRBV7-8 | TGTGCCAGCAGCTTAGTAGAAGAGCAGTTCTTC | CASSLVEEQFF
NA | TRBD1 | TRBJ2-1 | TRBV7-8 | TGTGCCAGCAGCCTGCGGACAGGGGGGGGCAGCAATGAGCAGTTCTTC | CASSLRTGGGSNEQFF
NA | NA | TRBJ2-1 | TRBV11-2 | TGTGCCAGCAGCTCTGATGAGGTTAGCGGCGAGCAGTTCTTC | CASSSDEVSGEQFF
NA | NA | TRBJ1-2 | TRBV7-2 | TGTGCCAGCAGACCAACAGTTAACTATGGCTACACCTTC | CASRPTVNYGYTF
NA | NA | TRBJ1-5 | TRBV11-1 | TGTGCCAGCAGCTTAAGCGATCAGCCCCAGCATTTT | CASSLSDQPQHF
NA | NA | TRBJ2-2 | TRBV13 | TGTGCCAGCAATCGACTAGAGGGGACCGGGGAGCTGTTTTTT | CASNRLEGTGELFF
NA | NA | TRBJ2-7 | TRBV7-9 | TGTGCCAGCAGCGCGGACTTGTCTTACGAGCAGTACTTC | CASSADLSYEQYF
NA | NA | TRBJ2-7 | TRBV28 | TGTGCCAGCAGCCCTTACAAGGGCGGCCCTCTCGAGCAGTACTTC | CASSPYKGGPLEQYF
NA | TRBD2 | TRBJ2-5 | TRBV7-3 | TGTGCCAGCAGCTTAAGCGGGGGGCACCAAGAGACCCAGTACTTC | CASSLSGGHQETQYF
NA | NA | TRBJ2-7 | TRBV7-8 | TGTGCCAGCAGCTTTGGGGGCATAGCCTACGAGCAGTACTTC | CASSFGGIAYEQYF
NA | TRBD1 | TRBJ2-7 | TRBV11-2 | TGTGCCAGCAGCCAAGGGACAGGGGTAGAAGAGCAGTACTTC | CASSQGTGVEEQYF
NA | TRBD2 | TRBJ2-1 | TRBV27 | TGTGCCAGCAGTTTAGAGGTTGGGGGGGTTGAGCAGTTCTTC | CASSLEVGGVEQFF
NA | NA | TRBJ1-1 | TRBV2 | TGTGCCAGCAGTGAGGGTGAAGCTTTCTTT | CASSEGEAFF
once | TRBD1 | TRBJ2-7 | TRBV11-2 | TGTGCCAGCAGCTTATGGGACAGCACCTACGAGCAGTACTTC | CASSLWDSTYEQYF
NA | NA | TRBJ2-1 | TRBV27 | TGTGCCAGCATTAACACTGGACTTTACAATGAGCAGTTCTTC | CASINTGLYNEQFF
NA | NA | TRBJ1-2 | TRBV10-2 | TGCGCCAGCAGTGACGGGGCGTCCTATGGCTACACCTTC | CASSDGASYGYTF
NA | NA | TRBJ2-7 | TRBV27 | TGTGCCAGCAGTTTATCCGGGACATTATACTACGAGCAGTACTTC | CASSLSGTLYYEQYF
NA | TRBD1 | TRBJ2-5 | TRBV10-2 | TGCGCCAGGGCCGGGACAGGGCAAGAGACCCAGTACTTC | CARAGTGQETQYF
NA | NA | TRBJ1-1 | TRBV30 | TGTGCCTGGAGTAGGGACACCAACACTGAAGCTTTCTTT | CAWSRDTNTEAFF
NA | NA | TRBJ2-7 | TRBV6-1 | TGTGCCAGCAGTGACGGGACCGCTTACGAGCAGTACTTC | CASSDGTAYEQYF
NA | NA | TRBJ2-7 | TRBV7-6 | TGTGCCAGCAGCTCCACAGGGTCCGACGAGCAGTACTTC | CASSSTGSDEQYF
NA | NA | TRBJ2-7 | TRBV2 | TGTGCCAGCCTGGGACGGAAAACCTACGAGCAGTACTTC | CASLGRKTYEQYF
NA | TRBD1 | TRBJ2-7 | TRBV11-2 | TGTGCCAGCAGCTTATCCCCTGACAGGGCCTACGAGCAGTACTTC | CASSLSPDRAYEQYF
NA | NA | TRBJ2-7 | TRBV13 | TGTGCCAGCAGCTTCCAGGGGCCGGAGCAGTACTTC | CASSFQGPEQYF
once | NA | TRBJ2-2 | TRBV5-4 | TGTGCCAGCAAGAACACCGGGGAGCTGTTTTTT | CASKNTGELFF
NA | TRBD1 | TRBJ1-5 | TRBV4-1 | TGCGCCAGCAGCCAAGAAGTACAGGGGGCTATAAATCAGCCCCAGCATTTT | CASSQEVQGAINQPQHF
NA | NA | TRBJ2-1 | TRBV19 | TGTGCCAGTAGTATACTGCGTGAGCAGTTCTTC | CASSILREQFF
NA | TRBD1 | TRBJ1-2 | TRBV5-7 | TGTGCCAGCAGCTTGGTTTTGGACAGGGGTGTAGCTAGTGGCTACACCTTC | CASSLVLDRGVASGYTF
NA | NA | TRBJ2-1 | TRBV29-1 | TGCAGCGTTGTCGGGACGGATACCTACAATGAGCAGTTCTTC | CSVVGTDTYNEQFF
NA | TRBD1 | TRBJ1-1 | TRBV6-5 | TGTGCCATTCACAGGGGGCCGGGGACTGAAGCTTTCTTT | CAIHRGPGTEAFF
NA | NA | TRBJ1-5 | TRBV5-6 | TGTGCCAGCAGCTATGGGGGCTTTCAGCCCCAGCATTTT | CASSYGGFQPQHF
once | NA | TRBJ2-7 | TRBV5-6 | TGTGCCAGCAGCTTGAAGGCAGGGAACTACGAGCAGTACTTC | CASSLKAGNYEQYF
NA | TRBD1 | TRBJ1-5 | TRBV7-8 | TGTGCCAGCAGCTCGGGACAGGGGAATCAGCCCCAGCATTTT | CASSSGQGNQPQHF
NA | TRBD2 | TRBJ2-1 | TRBV27 | TGTGCCAGCAGTCCTGTAGCGGGATCCTACAATGAGCAGTTCTTC | CASSPVAGSYNEQFF
few | NA | TRBJ1-2 | TRBV5-4 | TGTGCCAGCAGCCGCAGGGAGTTCGACTATGGCTACACCTTC | CASSRREFDYGYTF
NA | NA | TRBJ1-4 | TRBV6-5 | TGTGCCAGCAGTTGGGCAGGGAATAATGAAAAACTGTTTTTT | CASSWAGNNEKLFF
NA | TRBD1 | TRBJ1-1 | TRBV6-5 | TGTGCCAGCAGGACTTTCAGACAGGGAACCACTGAAGCTTTCTTT | CASRTFRQGTTEAFF
NA | NA | TRBJ2-5 | TRBV30 | TGTGCCTGGAGTATCCAAGAGACCCAGTACTTC | CAWSIQETQYF
NA | NA | TRBJ2-5 | TRBV7-9 | TGTGCCAGCAGCCCAAACGCCTGGACCGGGACGGAGCAAGAGACCCAGTACTTC | CASSPNAWTGTEQETQYF
few | NA | TRBJ2-7 | TRBV27 | TGTGCCAGCAGTTTAGCAGGGACCACCTACGAGCAGTACTTC | CASSLAGTTYEQYF
NA | NA | TRBJ2-7 | TRBV30 | TGTGCCTGGAGTGCAGGACAGTCCTACGAGCAGTACTTC | CAWSAGQSYEQYF
NA | TRBD2 | TRBJ2-7 | TRBV7-9 | TGTGCCAGCAGCTTTCTTAGCGGGGGTCCTTACGAGCAGTACTTC | CASSFLSGGPYEQYF
NA | TRBD1 | TRBJ1-4 | TRBV19 | TGTGCCAGTAGCTCGGGACAGGGGGCGAAGGGTGAAAAACTGTTTTTT | CASSSGQGAKGEKLFF
NA | NA | TRBJ1-1 | TRBV2 | TGTGCCACTCAAGGGGTGCGGATGAACACTGAAGCTTTCTTT | CATQGVRMNTEAFF
NA | NA | TRBJ2-1 | TRBV19 | TGTGCCAGTAGTCCCCTCACCTCAGGGCTACCTTCCTACAATGAGCAGTTCTTC | CASSPLTSGLPSYNEQFF
NA | TRBD1 | TRBJ1-4 | TRBV19 | TGTGCCAGTAGTACCCAGGGGGCTGGTGAAAAACTGTTTTTT | CASSTQGAGEKLFF